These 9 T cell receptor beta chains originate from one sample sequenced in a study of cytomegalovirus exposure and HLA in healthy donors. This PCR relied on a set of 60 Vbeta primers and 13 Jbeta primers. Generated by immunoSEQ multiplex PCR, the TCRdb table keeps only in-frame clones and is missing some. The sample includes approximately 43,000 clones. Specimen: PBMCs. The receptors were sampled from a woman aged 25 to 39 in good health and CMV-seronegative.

CDR3 nucleotide sequence: TGTGCCAGCAGCGGACAGGGGGCAGACGAGCAGTACTTC. Encoded protein: CASSGQGADEQYF. The chain links TRBV6-6 to TRBJ2-7; 11 bases line up with TRBD1. Trimming cost V 6 bases and J 5 bases; bases outside gene matches: 3. The CDR3 sequence is 13 residues long. Germline V gene sequence: CDR1 MNHNY, CDR2 SVGAGI (reference sequence).

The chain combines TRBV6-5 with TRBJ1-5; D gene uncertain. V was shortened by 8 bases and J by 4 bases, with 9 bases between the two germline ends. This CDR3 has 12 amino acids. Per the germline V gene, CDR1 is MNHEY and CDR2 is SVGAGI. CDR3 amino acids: CASQTGNQPQHF. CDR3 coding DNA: TGTGCCAGCCAGACGGGTAATCAGCCCCAGCATTTT.

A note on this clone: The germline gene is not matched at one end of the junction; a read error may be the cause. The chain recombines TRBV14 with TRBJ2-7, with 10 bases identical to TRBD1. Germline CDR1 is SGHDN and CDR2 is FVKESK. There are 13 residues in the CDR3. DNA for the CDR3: TGTGCCAGCAGCCAAGGGGCCCGGGACAGGGGAGCCTTC. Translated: CASSQGARDRGAF.

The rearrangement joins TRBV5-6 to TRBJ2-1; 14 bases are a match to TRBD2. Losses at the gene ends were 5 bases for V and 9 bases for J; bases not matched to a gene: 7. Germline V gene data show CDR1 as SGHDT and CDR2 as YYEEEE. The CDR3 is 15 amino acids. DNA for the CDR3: TGTGCCAGCAGGCCGCGGACTAGCGGGAGGAGTGAGCAGTTCTTC. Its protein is CASRPRTSGRSEQFF.

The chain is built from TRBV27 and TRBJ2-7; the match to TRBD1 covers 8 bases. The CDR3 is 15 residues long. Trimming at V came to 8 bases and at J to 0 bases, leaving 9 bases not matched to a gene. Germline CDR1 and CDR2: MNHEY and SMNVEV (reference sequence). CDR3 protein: CASRWSGTGSYEQYF. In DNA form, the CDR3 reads TGTGCCAGCCGTTGGTCCGGGACAGGCTCCTACGAGCAGTACTTC.

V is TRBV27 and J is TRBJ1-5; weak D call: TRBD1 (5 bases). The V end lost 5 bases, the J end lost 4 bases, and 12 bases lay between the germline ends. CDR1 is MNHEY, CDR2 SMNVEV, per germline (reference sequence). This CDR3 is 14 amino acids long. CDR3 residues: CASSLRQTNQPQHF. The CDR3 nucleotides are TGTGCCAGCAGTCTGAGACAGACAAATCAGCCCCAGCATTTT.

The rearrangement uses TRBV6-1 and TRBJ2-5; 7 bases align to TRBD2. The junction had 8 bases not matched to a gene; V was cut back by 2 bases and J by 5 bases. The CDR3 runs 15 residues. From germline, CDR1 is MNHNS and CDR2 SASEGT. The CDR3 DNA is TGTGCCAGCAGTGAATTGGCGGGAGAGTTTGAGACCCAGTACTTC. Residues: CASSELAGEFETQYF.

For the CDR3, the DNA is TGTGCCAGCAGCTTAGGTCCAAGCCAGAACACTGAAGCTTTCTTT. Amino acids: CASSLGPSQNTEAFF. The chain uses TRBV13 and TRBJ1-1, with D uncertain. V lost 0 bases and J lost 1, with 9 bases in between. CDR1 and CDR2 from the germline V gene are PRHDT and FYEKMQ (reference sequence). The CDR3 sequence is 15 residues long.

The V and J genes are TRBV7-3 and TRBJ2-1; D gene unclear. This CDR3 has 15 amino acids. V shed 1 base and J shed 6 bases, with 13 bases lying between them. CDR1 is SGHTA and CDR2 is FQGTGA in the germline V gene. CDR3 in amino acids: CASSLISESGNEQFF. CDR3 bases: TGTGCCAGCAGCTTAATTTCTGAGTCGGGCAATGAGCAGTTCTTC.